The 22 T cell receptor beta chains given below trace back to one sample, sequenced in a study of metastatic and nonmetastatic thyroid tumors. With MiXCR, TCRdb called clones anew from the PCR reads. Among tens of thousands of clones listed, approximately 22% were seen once. All patients reached thyroid surgery having received no treatment beforehand. Input material: blood. Receptors originate from a female donor with papillary thyroid cancer or a benign thyroid nodule (not recorded which). Some clones in this sample may be carry-over from other donors' samples.

This clone appeared many times. The rearrangement links TRBV18 to TRBJ2-1, with D maybe TRBD1 (6 bases). This CDR3 is built from 14 residues. Germline V CDR1 and CDR2: KGHSH, LQKENI. V was shortened by 4 bases and J by 3 bases, with 10 bases between the two germline ends. CDR3 protein: CASSRGQLYNEQFF. The DNA for the CDR3 is TGTGCCAGCTCACGCGGACAGCTCTACAATGAGCAGTTCTTC.

CDR3: CASQGPNRNEQFF. The DNA for the CDR3 is TGCGCCAGCCAGGGGCCGAATCGGAATGAGCAGTTCTTC. The V gene is TRBV10-1, the J gene TRBJ2-1, with a weak D call TRBD1 (6 bases). V dropped 8 bases and J dropped 7 bases, with 15 bases sitting between them. CDR1 is WNHNN and CDR2 is SYGVQD in the germline V gene (reference sequence). The CDR3 has 13 amino acids.

By share of the sample, this clone is medium-sized. The rearrangement uses TRBV6-2 or TRBV6-3 and TRBJ2-6; D gene ambiguous. The germline V and J ends were trimmed by 8 bases and 3 bases, with 8 bases remaining between them. The length of the CDR3 is 13 residues. Germline CDR1 and CDR2: MNHEY and SVGEGT. CDR3 in amino acids: CASCGYGANVLTF. CDR3 sequence (DNA): TGTGCCAGCTGTGGATATGGGGCCAACGTCCTGACTTTC.

Note on this clone: Given a much more abundant clone one base away, this may be a read error. The rearrangement joins TRBV11-2 to TRBJ2-7; 9 nucleotides align to TRBD2. V lost 5 bases and J lost 0; bases outside the gene matches: 8. The CDR3 covers 16 residues. Germline V gene sequence: CDR1 SGHAT, CDR2 FQNNGV. For the CDR3, the DNA is TGTGCCAGCAGCCCTGGTCTAGCGGGGAGCTCCTACGAGCAGTACTTC. The encoded protein is CASSPGLAGSSYEQYF. Combining the CDR3 with reference TRBV11-2 and TRBJ2-7 gives the whole variable domain EAGVAQSPRYKIIEKRQSVAFWCNPISGHATLYWYQQILGQGPKLLIQFQNNGVVDDSQLPKDRFSAERLKGVDSTLKIQPAKLEDSAVYLCASSPGLAGSSYEQYFGPGTRLTVT.

The chain combines TRBV24-1 with TRBJ2-5; D ambiguous. Trimming cost V 9 bases and J 5 bases, with 12 bases left between them. The CDR3 is 12 residues long. Per the germline V gene, CDR1 is KGHDR and CDR2 is SFDVKD. The DNA for the CDR3 is TGTGCCACCGGGGATCGATGGGAGACCCAGTACTTC. Amino acid sequence: CATGDRWETQYF.

This clone was seen ten or more times. The chain couples TRBV6-2 or TRBV6-3 to TRBJ2-1; possibly TRBD2 for D (6 bases). This CDR3 contains 14 residues. Germline loops: CDR1 MNHEY, CDR2 SVGEGT. V shed 5 bases and J shed 7 bases, with 15 bases lying between them. CDR3 sequence (DNA): TGTGCCAGCAGTACGGGAGTAAGTAGGAATGAGCAGTTCTTC. Its translation: CASSTGVSRNEQFF.

This rearrangement joins TRBV30 to TRBJ2-6, with D possibly TRBD1 on 5 matching bases. Germline assignment: CDR1 GTSNPN and CDR2 SVGIG (reference sequence). V was pared by 1 base and J by 4 bases, with 8 bases between. CDR3 size: 14 residues. The CDR3 spells CAWSAGAGANVLTF. DNA of the CDR3: TGTGCCTGGAGTGCTGGGGCCGGGGCCAACGTCCTGACTTTC.

This clone occurred a few times. The chain uses TRBV4-1 and TRBJ1-1; D unresolved. The ends were cut back, 1 base at V and 7 bases at J, with 10 bases in the middle. The CDR3 runs 13 residues. CDR1 and CDR2 (germline): MGHRA, YSYEKL. CDR3 protein: CASSQVGGLEAFF. The CDR3 DNA is TGCGCCAGCAGCCAAGTAGGTGGGCTTGAAGCTTTCTTT.

Note on this clone: This CDR3 is also generated by other DNA sequences in the sample. This rearrangement joins TRBV24-1 to TRBJ2-1; possible D gene TRBD2, 5 bases. The V gene lost 4 bases and the J gene lost 9 bases, with 12 bases spanning the gap. This CDR3 spans 13 amino acids. Germline assignment: CDR1 KGHDR and CDR2 SFDVKD. The CDR3 protein is CATSEYTSGEQFF. The CDR3 DNA is TGTGCCACCAGTGAGTACACTAGTGGTGAGCAGTTCTTC.

This clone was observed many times. The rearrangement links TRBV3-1 to TRBJ1-1, with D unresolved. CDR3 size: 13 residues. V dropped 0 bases and J dropped 0 bases, with 2 bases sitting between them. CDR1 and CDR2 (germline): LGHDT, YNNKEL (reference sequence). The CDR3 region has the DNA TGTGCCAGCAGCCAAGATTTGAACACTGAAGCTTTCTTT. Its translation is CASSQDLNTEAFF.

The sample holds many counts of this clone. The genes are TRBV4-1 and TRBJ2-5; D is undetermined. Between the trimmed V and J ends, which lost 4 bases and 5 bases, there was a span of 11 bases. Germline CDR1 and CDR2: MGHRA and YSYEKL. The CDR3 spans 13 residues. CDR3 sequence: CASSPRSGETQYF. DNA for the CDR3: TGCGCCAGCAGCCCTCGGTCCGGGGAGACCCAGTACTTC.

A word on this clone: Being one base from a much bigger clone, this may be a read error. The chain carries TRBV29-1 and TRBJ1-2; 10 bases are a match to TRBD1. The V gene's germline CDR1 is SQVTM and CDR2 ANQGSEA. The CDR3 contains 13 residues. The DNA for the CDR3 is TGCAGAGTTGGGACAGGGGACGACTATGGCTACACCTTC. Residues: CRVGTGDDYGYTF.

Many counts were recorded for this clone. This chain uses TRBV11-2 with TRBJ2-5, with D possibly being TRBD2 (5 bases). Trimming left V 5 bases short and J 2 bases short, with 9 bases between. The CDR3 contains 13 residues. Germline V gene lookup returns CDR1 SGHAT and CDR2 FQNNGV. The CDR3 protein is CASSPGSQETQYF. CDR3 DNA: TGTGCCAGCAGCCCGGGAAGTCAAGAGACCCAGTACTTC.

V is TRBV5-1 and J is TRBJ2-1, with TRBD2 matching 14 bases. Germline assignment: CDR1 SGHRS and CDR2 YFSETQ. J lost 2 bases, V lost 6 bases, and 7 bases had no gene match. The CDR3 sequence is 17 residues long. The CDR3 reads CASNHGTSGSPYNEQFF. CDR3 DNA: TGCGCCAGCAATCACGGGACTAGCGGGAGTCCCTACAATGAGCAGTTCTTC.

This clone has at least ten counts. The chain links TRBV18 to TRBJ2-7; the D gene is possibly TRBD1 (5 bases). The germline CDR1 and CDR2 sequences are KGHSH and LQKENI. The CDR3 covers 12 residues. The V gene lost 3 bases and the J gene lost 5 bases, with 8 bases spanning the gap. The CDR3 nucleotides are TGTGCCAGCTCACCCCAGGGTGACGAGCAGTACTTC. Translation gives CASSPQGDEQYF.

The chain links TRBV10-1 to TRBJ2-7, with TRBD1 identical over 8 bases. CDR3 size: 16 residues. The germline gives CDR1 WNHNN, CDR2 SYGVQD (reference sequence). Germline trimming cut 3 bases from V and 5 bases from J; bases unmatched to any gene: 12. The CDR3 nucleotides read TGCGCCAGCAGTGAAAACCCAGGGGGCCCTTGGGACGAGCAGTACTTC. It specifies CASSENPGGPWDEQYF.

The V gene is TRBV2, the J gene TRBJ2-7; D uncertain. The germline gives CDR1 SNHLY, CDR2 FYNNEI. This CDR3 contains 12 residues. The V end lost 6 bases, the J end lost 3 bases, and 9 bases lay between the germline ends. DNA for the CDR3: TGTGCCAGCAGACTTCGGGTCTACGAGCAGTACTTC. Protein product: CASRLRVYEQYF.

The rearrangement joins TRBV11-1 to TRBJ2-6; 7 bases agree with TRBD1. Germline CDR1 SGHAT, CDR2 FQDESV (reference sequence). After removal of 4 bases from V and 5 bases from J, the junction contained 14 bases not matched to a gene. This CDR3 is built from 18 residues. This CDR3 is CASSSKDRDPAWANVLTF. Here the CDR3 DNA reads TGTGCCAGCAGCTCCAAAGACAGGGACCCGGCCTGGGCCAACGTCCTGACTTTC.

This clone has at least ten counts. The DNA for the CDR3 is TGTGCCAGCAGTCCGGACAGGGTAAACAATGAGCAGTTCTTC. It codes for CASSPDRVNNEQFF. V usage is TRBV28 and J usage is TRBJ2-1; the match to TRBD1 covers 8 bases. Germline V CDR1 and CDR2: MDHEN, SYDVKM. The CDR3 runs to 14 residues. Trimming removed 5 bases from V and 5 bases from J; junction bases left unmatched: 5. The variable domain in full, with the rest retrieved from reference TRBV28 and TRBJ2-1, is DVKVTQSSRYLVKRTGEKVFLECVQDMDHENMFWYRQDPGLGLRLIYFSYDVKMKEKGDIPEGYSVSREKKERFSLILESASTNQTSMYLCASSPDRVNNEQFFGPGTRLTVL.

As to this clone: This sequence may be a read error, since a much larger clone differs from it by one base. The genes are TRBV18 and TRBJ1-1, with TRBD1 as a possible D gene (5 bases). Germline CDR1 is KGHSH and CDR2 is LQKENI. The CDR3 spans 15 residues. CDR3 sequence: CSSSPPSGRNTEAFF. The CDR3, as DNA: TGTTCCAGCTCACCACCGTCAGGGAGGAACACTGAAGCTTTCTTT.

This clone came up many times. This sequence joins TRBV7-2 and TRBJ1-2; TRBD1 matches 7 bases. After removal of 2 bases from V and 0 bases from J, the junction contained 15 bases not matched to a gene. Germline values: CDR1 SGHTA, CDR2 FQGNSA. CDR3 length equals 19 residues. CDR3 in amino acids: CASSLPQGQVSASNYGYTF. The CDR3 DNA is TGTGCCAGCAGCTTACCCCAAGGACAGGTCTCAGCCTCTAACTATGGCTACACCTTC. Full variable domain (rest looked up from reference TRBV7-2 and TRBJ1-2): GAGVSQSPSNKVTEKGKDVELRCDPISGHTALYWYRQSLGQGLEFLIYFQGNSAPDKSGLPSDRFSAERTGGSVSTLTIQRTQQEDSAVYLCASSLPQGQVSASNYGYTFGSGTRLTVV.

To note about this clone: Relative to the germline gene, one junction end is altered; a read error may explain this. The chain uses TRBV24-1 and TRBJ1-2; 11 bases match TRBD1. Germline loops: CDR1 KGHDR, CDR2 SFDVKD. The CDR3 sequence is 17 residues long. CDR3 nucleotide sequence: TGTGCCACCAGTGACTCCGGACAGGGGGCCAATGTGCGTGGGTACAACTTC. This codes for CATSDSGQGANVRGYNF.